This T cell receptor (beta chain) was recorded in a study of OX40 agonist ivuxolimab in advanced cancers. On the study more broadly: Every patient in dose escalation had hepatocellular carcinoma, melanoma, renal cell or head and neck cancer.

Repertoires were generated with immunoSEQ multiplex PCR, while TCRdb's copy carries only in-frame clones and drops some. The table lists some 71,000 clones, around 82% of them singletons. On this clone itself: What it binds is unknown.

Whole-study results and caveats: The authors did not determine the antigen specificity of the expanded peripheral T cells.

CDR1 SGHKS and CDR2 YYEKEE come from the germline V gene (reference sequence). Trimming removed 4 bases at V and 4 bases at J, with 12 bases between. CDR3 length: 15 amino acids. The clonotype originates from an adult with an advanced solid tumor such as melanoma, head and neck, liver or kidney cancer. This specimen was CD4+ or CD8+ T cells sorted from blood, taken in a trial of the OX40 agonist ivuxolimab. V and J are TRBV5-5 and TRBJ2-6; possible D gene TRBD2, 6 bases. The CDR3 DNA is TGTGCCAGCAGCCCGGAGGGGTACGGGGCCAACGTCCTGACTTTC. Its protein product is CASSPEGYGANVLTF.